The rows below give T cell receptor beta chains drawn from one sample of a study of OX40 agonist ivuxolimab in advanced cancers. The table came from immunoSEQ multiplex PCR; TCRdb's copy has only in-frame clones and leaves some out. The data show more than 15,000 clones, approximately 85% seen once. The starting material was CD4+ or CD8+ T cells sorted from blood, obtained in a trial of the OX40 agonist ivuxolimab. The receptors stem from an adult with an advanced solid tumor such as melanoma, head and neck, liver or kidney cancer. The CDR3 runs from the conserved cysteine through the conserved F or W. A D gene is named only where the DNA matches it firmly. Expanded clones get a size class; other rows say once, few or many, or leave the size out.

TRBJ2-7	TRBV9	-	-	TGTGCCAGCAGCGTGGGGTGGGGCCGCTACGAGCAGTACTTC	CASSVGWGRYEQYF
TRBJ1-2	TRBV6-6	-	TRBD1	TGTGCCAGCAGTTCAGCGCAGGGGGACTATGGCTACACCTTC	CASSSAQGDYGYTF
TRBJ2-1	TRBV28	-	TRBD2	TGTGCCAGCACCGGGCTTAGGGTAGCGGGAGGGCCAAGGAACAATGAGCAGTTCTTC	CASTGLRVAGGPRNNEQFF
TRBJ2-3	TRBV7-9	-	TRBD2	TGTGCCAGCAGCTTATGGAGCGGGGGGCACTCCACAGATACGCAGTATTTT	CASSLWSGGHSTDTQYF
TRBJ2-1	TRBV7-2	-	-	TGTGCCAGCAGGCGACAGGTTGAGCAGTTCTTC	CASRRQVEQFF
TRBJ2-3	TRBV5-1	-	TRBD1	TGCGCCAGCAGCTTGGGACAGGGAAGAGATACGCAGTATTTT	CASSLGQGRDTQYF
TRBJ2-2	TRBV6-6	-	-	TGTGCCAGCAGCCTACTCAACACCGGGGAGCTGTTTTTT	CASSLLNTGELFF
TRBJ2-5	TRBV14	few	-	TGTGCCAGCAGCCAAGGGGCACGATCGGAGACCCAGTACTTC	CASSQGARSETQYF
TRBJ1-2	TRBV27	-	-	TGTGCCAGCCGTGGGGGGCAGGGGAAGGGTGGCTACACCTTC	CASRGGQGKGGYTF
TRBJ1-5	TRBV4-1	-	-	TGCGCCAGCAGCCAAGATGGCAGGGCTCAGCCCCAGCATTTT	CASSQDGRAQPQHF
TRBJ2-7	TRBV7-2	-	TRBD2	TGTGCCAGCAGCCTGATGAGTAGCGGGCATTACGAGCAGTACTTC	CASSLMSSGHYEQYF
TRBJ2-3	TRBV5-1	-	TRBD2	TGCGCCAGCAGACGGACTAGCGGGGGGGCGGGAGGCACAGATACGCAGTATTTT	CASRRTSGGAGGTDTQYF
TRBJ2-5	TRBV7-2	-	TRBD2	TGTGCCAGCAGCTTGCTAGCGGGGGGGGAGACCCAGTACTTC	CASSLLAGGETQYF
TRBJ2-1	TRBV18	-	-	TGTGCCAGCTCACCAATCTCCAGAGGTTCCGAGCAGTTCTTC	CASSPISRGSEQFF
TRBJ2-3	TRBV28	-	TRBD2	TGTGCCAGCAGTGCCGGACTAGCGGGATATCTTAGCACAGATACGCAGTATTTT	CASSAGLAGYLSTDTQYF
TRBJ2-2	TRBV28	-	-	TGTGCCAGCAGTTTTAGGCAGGGGGGATACACCGGGGAGCTGTTTTTT	CASSFRQGGYTGELFF
TRBJ1-2	TRBV5-4	-	-	TGTGCCAGCAGCTTGGGCCAGCTAAACTATGGCTACACCTTC	CASSLGQLNYGYTF
TRBJ2-7	TRBV18	-	TRBD1	TGTGCCAGCTCACCGGGACAGGGGTTCTACGAGCAGTACTTC	CASSPGQGFYEQYF
TRBJ2-3	TRBV11-2	-	TRBD1	TGTGCCAGCAGCTTAGTCAGACAGGGCGGTAGAGATACGCAGTATTTT	CASSLVRQGGRDTQYF
TRBJ1-4	TRBV7-8	few	-	TGTGCCAGCAGCTTCCTCGGGGTTTCTAATGAAAAACTGTTTTTT	CASSFLGVSNEKLFF
TRBJ2-7	TRBV11-2	-	-	TGTGCCAGCAGACCTATAGGGGAAGCCTTCAGCTCCTACGAGCAGTACTTC	CASRPIGEAFSSYEQYF
TRBJ2-3	TRBV5-1	-	-	TGCGCCAGCAGCTTGGGATTTGTCACAGATACGCAGTATTTT	CASSLGFVTDTQYF
TRBJ1-1	TRBV4-1	-	-	TGCGCCAGCAGCCAAGATACCAGGGTAGTAAACCAAGCTTTCTTT	CASSQDTRVVNQAFF